This TCR beta chain was profiled in a study of cytomegalovirus exposure and HLA in healthy donors. Findings and caveats of the study: Common viral pathogens were later found to be apparently linked to several of the most significant clusters. What TCR beta sequences reportedly achieved was accurate prediction of HLA-A and HLA-B alleles in most subjects.

Regarding donors, all were healthy bone marrow donors. This clone was picked up a small number of times. Antigen specificity is unknown. A multiplex PCR was run with 60 Vbeta primers and 13 Jbeta primers. TCRdb's table, derived via immunoSEQ multiplex PCR, lists solely in-frame clones and lacks some. Of 85,000 to 130,000 clones listed, about 75% are singletons. The sequence was obtained from a male donor in good health and CMV-seropositive. Sequencing was done on a sample of PBMCs.

CDR3 sequence reads: CASSVDAGAIYNEQFF. DNA for the CDR3: TGTGCCAGCAGCGTAGACGCGGGGGCCATTTACAATGAGCAGTTCTTC. This sequence joins TRBV9 and TRBJ2-1; D is possibly TRBD2 (7 bases). V lost 0 bases, J lost 4 bases, and 14 bases lay in between. Germline loops: CDR1 SGDLS, CDR2 YYNGEE. The CDR3 consists of 16 residues.